One TCR beta chain is described in this entry. Its antigen remains unidentified. The CDR3 sequence is 14 residues long. The germline V gene has CDR1 SNHLY and CDR2 FYNNEI. V lost 2 bases and J lost 6, with 13 bases in between. The table came from immunoSEQ multiplex PCR; TCRdb's copy has only in-frame clones and leaves some out. The sample gives around 350,000 clones, around 86% of which show up once; roughly 0.75% is in the top ten. This record comes from a study of cytomegalovirus exposure and HLA in healthy donors. General study results and limits: In vitro work confirmed that three CMV-associated chains recognize CMV antigens. The study put 150 to 200 TCR beta chains on its list as cytomegalovirus-associated. Subsequent analysis showed first-cohort TCR clusters tending to co-occur in 120 or so validation repertoires.

Sequenced input: PBMCs. The sequence was obtained from a woman between 18 and 29 years old in good health and CMV-seronegative. The V call is TRBV2, the J call TRBJ1-1, with D possibly being TRBD1 (6 bases). The chain's CDR3 is CASSESTGRPEAFF. The CDR3 DNA follows: TGTGCCAGCAGTGAATCCACAGGGCGGCCTGAAGCTTTCTTT.